The source of this T cell receptor (beta chain) is a study of read filtering for tumor transcriptome and immune sequencing. Overall study: R-ISS stage counts were eight or nine for I, about 16 for II, about seven for III. Study outcomes and limitations: This fraction held mixed bone marrow immune cells after CD138-negative sorting.

This library used about 400 ng RNA and molecular barcoded adaptors spanning alpha/delta and beta/gamma chains. TCRdb re-analysed the reads in MiXCR, keeping a single row per CDR3 protein. This table has approximately 58,000 distinct CDR3 sequences, 20% to 25% appearing once. In its sample, this clonotype was seen a few times. The antigen is undetermined. The sample consisted of a population of CD138-negative cells sorted from bone marrow. This receptor was taken from a donor aged 40 or older with multiple myeloma.

The CDR3 region is CASSQAPTASHLGPQHF. The CDR3 coding sequence is TGCGCCAGCAGCCAAGCCCCGACAGCGTCCCACCTGGGGCCCCAGCATTTT. The chain uses TRBV4-1 and TRBJ1-5; TRBD1 might be the D (5 bases). Looked up from germline, CDR1 is MGHRA and CDR2 is YSYEKL. V gave up 1 base and J gave up 9 bases, with 22 bases separating them. This CDR3 spans 17 amino acids.